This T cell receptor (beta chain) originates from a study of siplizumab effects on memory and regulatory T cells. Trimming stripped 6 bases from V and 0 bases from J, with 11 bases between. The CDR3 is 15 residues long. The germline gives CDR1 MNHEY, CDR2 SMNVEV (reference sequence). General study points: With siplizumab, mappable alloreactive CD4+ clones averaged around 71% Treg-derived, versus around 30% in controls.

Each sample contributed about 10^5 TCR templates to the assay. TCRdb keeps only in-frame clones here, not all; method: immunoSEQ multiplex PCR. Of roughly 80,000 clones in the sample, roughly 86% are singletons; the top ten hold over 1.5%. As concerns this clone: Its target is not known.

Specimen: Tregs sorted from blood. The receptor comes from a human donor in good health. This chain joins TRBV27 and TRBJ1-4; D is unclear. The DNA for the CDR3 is TGTGCCAGCAGGCCATTAGGCGCAACTAATGAAAAACTGTTTTTT. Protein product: CASRPLGATNEKLFF.